The 25 T cell receptor beta chains in this list originate from one sample, sequenced in a study of long-term antiretroviral therapy in people with HIV. The assay, immunoSEQ v3.0, was run at survey level. Some clones are missing from TCRdb's copy, which holds only in-frame ones; the method was immunoSEQ multiplex PCR. The table records roughly 15,000 clones, roughly 92% of them present only once. The material sequenced was unsorted PBMCs, taken 0.6 years after starting antiretroviral therapy. The source is a middle-aged woman with HIV.

The chain uses TRBV4-3 and TRBJ1-4; D possibly corresponds to TRBD1 (5 bases). Trimming removed 0 bases from V and 10 bases from J, with 15 bases in between. Germline V gene sequence: CDR1 LGHNA, CDR2 YSLEER. The CDR3 is 15 amino acids. The CDR3 DNA is TGCGCCAGCAGCCAAGAAACAGGTGCTCGTGGAAAACTGTTTTTT. Protein product: CASSQETGARGKLFF.

V usage is TRBV15 and J usage is TRBJ1-2, with 7 bases lining up with TRBD1. This CDR3 contains 18 residues. Germline-derived CDR1 and CDR2 are LNHNV and YYDKDF (reference sequence). J was trimmed by 0 bases and V by 0 bases; bases with no gene match: 10. The CDR3 DNA is TGTGCCACCAGCAGAGATCGGAGGCAGGGGGTAACTAACTATGGCTACACCTTC. Its protein is CATSRDRRQGVTNYGYTF.

The V call is TRBV30, the J call TRBJ2-7; no clear D. CDR3 length equals 13 residues. Trimming pared 0 bases from V and 3 bases from J, leaving 9 bases between. Germline-derived CDR1 and CDR2 are GTSNPN and SVGIG (reference sequence). In nucleotides, the CDR3 is TGTGCCTGGAGTGTATTGGAGAGCTACGAGCAGTACTTC. Encoded protein: CAWSVLESYEQYF.

The chain recombines TRBV5-6 with TRBJ1-1; TRBD1 agrees at 7 bases. The CDR3 extends over 15 amino acids. Per the germline V gene, CDR1 is SGHDT and CDR2 is YYEEEE. The trim removed 4 bases at V and 1 base at J, leaving 7 bases unmatched. CDR3 sequence reads: CASSNWDRENTEAFF. CDR3 coding DNA: TGTGCCAGCAGCAATTGGGACAGAGAGAACACTGAAGCTTTCTTT.

V gene TRBV6-5 combines with J gene TRBJ1-2, with D hard to call. The V and J ends lost 4 bases and 5 bases respectively, with 20 bases between them. The germline V gene encodes CDR1 MNHEY and CDR2 SVGAGI. This CDR3 has 16 amino acids. CDR3: CASSSTRASLAYGYTF. CDR3 DNA sequence: TGTGCCAGCAGTTCAACTAGGGCATCACTTGCATATGGCTACACCTTC.

The chain recombines TRBV18 with TRBJ1-3; 8 bases map to TRBD1. V shed 1 base, J shed 3 bases, and the junction held 5 bases outside the gene matches. Per the germline V gene, CDR1 is KGHSH and CDR2 is LQKENI. The CDR3 consists of 16 residues. CDR3 region: CASSPRGQGLGNTIYF. In DNA, the CDR3 is TGTGCCAGCTCACCACGTGGACAGGGCCTTGGAAACACCATATATTTT.

The chain joins TRBV6-5 to TRBJ1-1; tentatively, D is TRBD1 (5 bases). CDR3 size: 15 residues. Germline values: CDR1 MNHEY, CDR2 SVGAGI. V lost 8 bases and J lost 1, with 17 bases in between. The CDR3 sequence: CASGVGGTANTEAFF. CDR3 DNA sequence: TGTGCCAGCGGAGTCGGAGGGACGGCGAACACTGAAGCTTTCTTT.

The V and J genes are TRBV4-3 and TRBJ2-7, with TRBD2 identical over 13 bases. Germline assignment: CDR1 LGHNA and CDR2 YSLEER. V gave up 4 bases and J gave up 3 bases; unmatched junction bases: 3. The CDR3 is 15 amino acids. CDR3 sequence reads: CASSPGLAGVYEQYF. CDR3 DNA: TGCGCCAGCAGCCCAGGACTAGCGGGGGTCTACGAGCAGTACTTC.

The chain joins TRBV25-1 to TRBJ1-1, with TRBD1 matching over 7 bases. CDR1 and CDR2 (germline): MGHDK, SYGVNS. CDR3 length: 15 amino acids. V shed 6 bases and J 0 bases; nucleotides not matched to a gene: 7. CDR3 nucleotide sequence: TGTGCCAGCAGCCAACAGGGGTATATGAACACTGAAGCTTTCTTT. It yields the protein CASSQQGYMNTEAFF.

J is TRBJ1-2 and V is TRBV19; no definite D call. Germline CDR1 and CDR2: LNHDA and SQIVND (reference sequence). CDR3 length: 14 amino acids. The V end lost 3 bases, the J end lost 0 bases, and 8 bases lay between the germline ends. CDR3 amino acids: CASSISIANYGYTF. The DNA of the CDR3 is TGTGCCAGTAGTATCAGTATAGCTAACTATGGCTACACCTTC.

The chain has TRBV7-8 and TRBJ1-6, with no clear D. Trimming took 2 bases from V and 10 from J, leaving 12 bases between them. The germline V gene has CDR1 SGHVS and CDR2 FQNEAQ. This CDR3 is built from 14 residues. This chain's CDR3 is CASSLRAPGSPLHF. The CDR3 nucleotides read TGTGCCAGCAGCTTACGGGCGCCTGGGTCACCCCTCCACTTT. Together with reference TRBV7-8 and TRBJ1-6, the CDR3 gives the full variable domain: GAGVSQSPRYKVAKRGQDVALRCDPISGHVSLFWYQQALGQGPEFLTYFQNEAQLDKSGLPSDRFFAERPEGSVSTLKIQRTQQEDSAVYLCASSLRAPGSPLHFGNGTRLTVT.

The chain uses TRBV7-9 and TRBJ1-3; D might be TRBD1 (5 bases). Looked up from germline, CDR1 is SEHNR and CDR2 is FQNEAQ (reference sequence). The CDR3 has 17 amino acids. The V end was cut by 1 base, the J end by 3 bases, with 16 bases between. The CDR3 here is CASSLGIRGFRGNTIYF. CDR3 bases: TGTGCCAGCAGCTTAGGGATCCGGGGGTTCCGTGGAAACACCATATATTTT.

This chain links TRBV10-1 with TRBJ1-6; D is uncertain. The length of the CDR3 is 14 residues. V lost 3 bases to trimming and J lost 7 bases, with 10 bases between them. CDR1 and CDR2 (germline): WNHNN, SYGVQD (reference sequence). The CDR3 loop reads CASSEKGRNSPLHF. DNA of the CDR3: TGCGCCAGCAGTGAAAAGGGAAGGAATTCACCCCTCCACTTT.

The chain couples TRBV5-1 to TRBJ2-3; 7 bases line up with TRBD2. The CDR3 loop spans 17 amino acids. Germline assignment: CDR1 SGHRS and CDR2 YFSETQ. With V trimmed by 0 bases and J by 3 bases, 10 bases remained unmatched. Written as DNA, the CDR3 is TGCGCCAGCAGCTTGGGCCGGCTAGCGGAACGAACAGATACGCAGTATTTT. Protein: CASSLGRLAERTDTQYF.

This clone was seen a single time. J is TRBJ2-2 and V is TRBV10-1, with D possibly TRBD1 on 6 matching bases. The length of the CDR3 is 14 residues. In germline, CDR1 is WNHNN, CDR2 SYGVQD (reference sequence). Trimming left V 5 bases short and J 7 bases short, with 14 bases between. CDR3 sequence reads: CASSTLRGSGELFF. CDR3 nucleotides: TGCGCCAGCAGTACCCTGAGGGGGAGCGGGGAGCTGTTTTTT.

The rearrangement uses TRBV7-2 and TRBJ1-5; a weak D match, TRBD1 (6 bases). CDR3 length: 16 amino acids. Trimming took off 0 bases at V and 1 base at J, with 10 bases between the two ends. The V gene's germline CDR1 is SGHTA and CDR2 FQGNSA. This chain's CDR3 is CASSLAQRGSNQPQHF. The CDR3 bases are TGTGCCAGCAGCTTAGCGCAGAGGGGGAGCAATCAGCCCCAGCATTTT.

The chain employs TRBV2 and TRBJ1-2, with unresolved D. CDR3 length: 15 residues. Per the germline V gene, CDR1 is SNHLY and CDR2 is FYNNEI. V gave up 8 bases and J gave up 0 bases, with 16 bases separating them. The CDR3 nucleotides are TGTGCCAGCTTGACCTACGACCAGGCTAACTATGGCTACACCTTC. It is translated as CASLTYDQANYGYTF.

CDR3 amino acids: CASSVGGANQETQYF. CDR3 in DNA: TGTGCCAGCAGCGTAGGCGGGGCTAACCAAGAGACCCAGTACTTC. The rearrangement uses TRBV9 and TRBJ2-5, with D possibly TRBD2 on 6 matching bases. This CDR3 region has 15 residues. The ends were cut back, 0 bases at V and 0 bases at J, with 9 bases in the middle. Germline-derived CDR1 and CDR2 are SGDLS and YYNGEE.

V gene TRBV29-1 combines with J gene TRBJ1-1, with unresolved D. V was trimmed by 3 bases and J by 3 bases, leaving 20 bases between them. Per germline, CDR1 SQVTM and CDR2 ANQGSEA. This CDR3 spans 16 amino acids. Written as DNA, the CDR3 is TGCAGCGTTGACTCTTTGGGCCGCGCGGGCGACACTGAAGCTTTCTTT. It yields the protein CSVDSLGRAGDTEAFF.

The V gene is TRBV10-3, the J gene TRBJ1-5; D uncertain. Per the germline V gene, CDR1 is ENHRY and CDR2 is SYGVKD. Trimming left V 10 bases short and J 0 bases short, with 16 bases between. CDR3 length equals 15 residues. Here the CDR3 DNA reads TGTGCCACGCAAAGCAACAGTGATAGCAATCAGCCCCAGCATTTT. Translation: CATQSNSDSNQPQHF.

This chain links TRBV29-1 with TRBJ1-1, with D unclear. Looked up from germline, CDR1 is SQVTM and CDR2 is ANQGSEA. There are 14 residues in the CDR3. Between the trimmed V and J ends, which lost 0 bases and 3 bases, there was a span of 11 bases. This CDR3 is CSVEDRGKDTEAFF. The CDR3 nucleotides read TGCAGCGTTGAAGATCGAGGGAAGGACACTGAAGCTTTCTTT. The variable domain in full, completed from reference TRBV29-1 and TRBJ1-1, reads SAVISQKPSRDICQRGTSLTIQCQVDSQVTMMFWYRQQPGQSLTLIATANQGSEATYESGFVIDKFPISRPNLTFSTLTVSNMSPEDSSIYLCSVEDRGKDTEAFFGQGTRLTVV.

V gene TRBV6-5 combines with J gene TRBJ1-2, with 7 bases that match TRBD1. Losses at the gene ends were 5 bases for V and 1 base for J; bases not matched to a gene: 7. Germline CDR1 is MNHEY and CDR2 is SVGAGI. The CDR3 has 15 amino acids. CDR3 loop: CASSRSGGFNYGYTF. The CDR3 bases are TGTGCCAGCAGTAGGTCAGGGGGGTTTAACTATGGCTACACCTTC.

V usage is TRBV6-1 and J usage is TRBJ1-2, with D maybe TRBD1 (6 bases). The CDR3 is 14 amino acids. The germline gives CDR1 MNHNS, CDR2 SASEGT. V was shortened by 6 bases and J by 4 bases, with 15 bases between the two germline ends. The CDR3 sequence: CASRPGAGLYGYTF. The CDR3 nucleotides are TGTGCCAGCAGGCCGGGGGCAGGCCTCTATGGCTACACCTTC.

This clone was seen once. In DNA form, the CDR3 reads TGTGCCAGCAGTCGCCCCCCGGGACAGGGCCCCTACGAGCAGTACTTC. Its protein is CASSRPPGQGPYEQYF. The rearrangement joins TRBV6-6 to TRBJ2-7, with 9 bases that match TRBD1. The CDR3 runs 16 residues. Germline V lookup: CDR1 MNHNY, CDR2 SVGAGI (reference sequence). V was pared by 5 bases and J by 2 bases, with 10 bases of the junction left unmatched.

V gene TRBV5-1 combines with J gene TRBJ2-2; unclear D gene. The CDR3 is made up of 13 amino acids. Trimming cost V 7 bases and J 3 bases, with 10 bases left between them. Germline loops: CDR1 SGHRS, CDR2 YFSETQ. CDR3 residues: CASRQTDTGELFF. The CDR3 DNA reads as TGCGCCAGCCGCCAGACTGACACCGGGGAGCTGTTTTTT. Full variable domain (outside the CDR3, taken from reference TRBV5-1 and TRBJ2-2): KAGVTQTPRYLIKTRGQQVTLSCSPISGHRSVSWYQQTPGQGLQFLFEYFSETQRNKGNFPGRFSGRQFSNSRSEMNVSTLELGDSALYLCASRQTDTGELFFGEGSRLTVL.